The 22 T cell receptor beta chains presented below share a single source sample, sequenced in a study of Graves' ophthalmopathy and Graves' hyperthyroidism. Researchers took RNA transcripts and amplified TCR beta CDR3 regions from them. First-round RT-PCR employed HTBI primers, with a second-round multiplex PCR after it. MiXCR was run by TCRdb on the multiplex PCR reads, yielding one entry per CDR3 protein. Here the sample spans hundreds of thousands of distinct CDR3 sequences, approximately 21% being singletons. The sequenced sample was peripheral blood. The origin of the receptors is a woman aged 45-59 years with Graves' ophthalmopathy.

This clonotype was observed a few times. The genes are TRBV27 and TRBJ2-4; D is unresolved. V was shortened by 3 bases and J by 1 base, with 10 bases between the two germline ends. This CDR3 has 15 amino acids. Germline V gene data show CDR1 as MNHEY and CDR2 as SMNVEV (reference sequence). The CDR3 DNA reads as TGTGCCAGCAGTTTGGGGAAGGCGGCCAAAAACATTCAGTACTTC. Protein sequence: CASSLGKAAKNIQYF.

The chain employs TRBV24-1 and TRBJ2-2; no firm D call. Germline CDR1 is KGHDR and CDR2 is SFDVKD. CDR3 length: 16 residues. Trimming pared 3 bases from V and 1 base from J, leaving 11 bases between. CDR3 in amino acids: CATSDRYRWNTGELFF. CDR3 nucleotides: TGTGCCACCAGTGATCGCTACAGATGGAACACCGGGGAGCTGTTTTTT.

Many counts were recorded for this clonotype. The chain combines TRBV12-5 with TRBJ2-7; D ambiguous. This CDR3 region has 11 residues. The germline V gene has CDR1 LGHNT and CDR2 FRNRAP. The V gene lost 1 base and the J gene lost 3 bases, with 1 base spanning the gap. The CDR3 DNA follows: TGTGCTAGTGGTTTGGGCTACGAGCAGTACTTC. Translated, it gives CASGLGYEQYF.

This clonotype appeared many times. This chain uses TRBV12-3 or TRBV12-4 with TRBJ1-5; D remains ambiguous. The CDR3 extends over 12 amino acids. Trimming removed 7 bases at V and 1 base at J, with 5 bases between. The CDR3 here is CASKESNQPQHF. CDR3 in DNA: TGTGCCAGCAAGGAGAGCAATCAGCCCCAGCATTTT.

This clonotype was seen many times. The V gene is TRBV6-5, the J gene TRBJ1-2; D unresolved. The CDR3 is made up of 14 amino acids. V was cut by 7 bases and J by 5 bases, with 17 bases left in between. The germline V gene encodes CDR1 MNHEY and CDR2 SVGAGI. The CDR3 DNA reads TGTGCCAGCACCCCCACAGCAACCCCTTATGGCTACACCTTC. Translation gives CASTPTATPYGYTF.

This clonotype was recorded many times. The chain recombines TRBV30 with TRBJ2-7; 7 positions match TRBD1. CDR1 GTSNPN and CDR2 SVGIG come from the germline V gene (reference sequence). The CDR3 has 14 residues. V dropped 0 bases and J dropped 4; count of bases not matched to a gene: 6. The CDR3 is CAWSVGRGKYEQYF. DNA of the CDR3: TGTGCCTGGAGTGTTGGCAGGGGGAAGTACGAGCAGTACTTC. The full variable domain, in which reference TRBV30 and TRBJ2-7 provide the parts outside the CDR3, is SQTIHQWPATLVQPVGSPLSLECTVEGTSNPNLYWYRQAAGRGLQLLFYSVGIGQISSEVPQNLSASRPQDRQFILSSKKLLLSDSGFYLCAWSVGRGKYEQYFGPGTRLTVT.

Details on this clonotype: The junction shows a germline mismatch at one end, possibly a read error. The CDR3 coding sequence is TGTGCCAGCGGCCAAGCCTTGGTACAGTCGAACACTGAAGCTTTCTTT. Translation: CASGQALVQSNTEAFF. J is TRBJ1-1 and V is TRBV3-1; no reliable D call. Germline values: CDR1 LGHDT, CDR2 YNNKEL (reference sequence). CDR3 length: 16 residues. Using reference TRBV3-1 and TRBJ1-1 for the parts outside the CDR3, the full variable domain is DTAVSQTPKYLVTQMGNDKSIKCEQNLGHDTMYWYKQDSKKFLKIMFSYNNKELIINETVPNRFSPKSPDKAHLNLHINSLELGDSAVYFCASGQALVQSNTEAFFGQGTRLTVV.

The rearrangement uses TRBV29-1 and TRBJ2-7; 7 bases agree with TRBD1. The CDR3 extends over 12 amino acids. The germline gives CDR1 SQVTM, CDR2 ANQGSEA. V was pared by 6 bases and J by 2 bases, with 4 bases of the junction left unmatched. CDR3 DNA sequence: TGCAGCGTCACCGGGACAGCCTACGAGCAGTACTTC. Protein: CSVTGTAYEQYF.

This clonotype occurred many times. The chain is built from TRBV6-1 and TRBJ1-5; the D gene is possibly TRBD1 (5 bases). CDR1 is MNHNS and CDR2 is SASEGT in the germline V gene. The CDR3 length is 13 residues. V was cut by 3 bases and J by 4 bases, with 7 bases left in between. CDR3 loop: CASSDEGNQPQHF. CDR3 sequence (DNA): TGTGCCAGCAGTGATGAGGGGAATCAGCCCCAGCATTTT.

In this sample, this clonotype turned up many times. CDR3 sequence: CASSEGTGFGNSPLHF. CDR3 bases: TGTGCCAGCAGTGAAGGGACAGGGTTTGGCAATTCACCCCTCCACTTT. The chain has TRBV2 and TRBJ1-6; TRBD1 matches at 8 bases. Losses at the gene ends were 1 base for V and 7 bases for J; bases not matched to a gene: 6. This CDR3 spans 16 amino acids. Germline V gene lookup returns CDR1 SNHLY and CDR2 FYNNEI.

This clonotype was recorded at least ten times. This rearrangement joins TRBV12-3 or TRBV12-4 to TRBJ1-6; no definite D call. The germline V and J ends were trimmed by 8 bases and 9 bases, with 14 bases remaining between them. CDR3 length: 13 amino acids. In DNA form, the CDR3 reads TGTGCCAGCCAACTGGTGTGGGGTTCACCCCTCCACTTT. Its protein product is CASQLVWGSPLHF.

Details on this clonotype: A junction boundary mismatches the germline segment, possibly from a read error. The chain has TRBV29-1 and TRBJ2-5, with D maybe TRBD1 (6 bases). This CDR3 is built from 16 residues. Germline V gene lookup returns CDR1 SQVTM and CDR2 ANQGSEA. CDR3 residues: CSVEDHRAQYQEAQYF. DNA of the CDR3: TGCAGCGTTGAAGATCACAGGGCTCAGTACCAAGAGGCCCAGTACTTC.

This clonotype was counted many times. The rearrangement links TRBV6-5 to TRBJ2-5, with 7 positions matching TRBD1. The J segment lost 5 bases and the V segment lost 6 bases, leaving 9 bases of the junction unmatched. Germline V gene sequence: CDR1 MNHEY, CDR2 SVGAGI. The CDR3 consists of 14 residues. CDR3 sequence: CASRSTGRGETQYF. DNA for the CDR3: TGTGCCAGCAGGTCGACAGGGCGAGGGGAGACCCAGTACTTC.

This clonotype has a count of ten or more. The rearrangement uses TRBV2 and TRBJ1-2; D call uncertain. From germline, CDR1 is SNHLY and CDR2 FYNNEI. Trimming took 6 bases from V and 2 from J, leaving 4 bases between them. The CDR3 extends over 11 amino acids. The CDR3 protein is CASRQNYGYTF. The CDR3, as DNA: TGTGCCAGCAGACAGAACTATGGCTACACCTTC.

A few counts support this clonotype. This may be a read error, as it is one base from a much larger clone. The chain joins TRBV20-1 to TRBJ1-2, with D hard to call. The CDR3 length is 15 residues. The V end was cut by 0 bases, the J end by 5 bases, with 16 bases between. Germline V gene data show CDR1 as DFQATT and CDR2 as SNEGSKA (reference sequence). The CDR3 DNA is TGCAGTGCTAGAGATCATGCGGGGTCTGGGTATGGCTACACCTTC. It is translated as CSARDHAGSGYGYTF.

The rearrangement uses TRBV4-1 and TRBJ2-7, with D possibly being TRBD1 or TRBD2 (6 bases each). CDR1 and CDR2 from the germline V gene are MGHRA and YSYEKL. V lost 1 base and J lost 2, with 12 bases in between. CDR3 length: 15 amino acids. The CDR3 region is CASSQGWGAAYEQYF. CDR3 coding DNA: TGCGCCAGCAGCCAAGGGTGGGGGGCCGCCTACGAGCAGTACTTC.

This clonotype was seen repeatedly, ten times or more. This chain links TRBV10-2 with TRBJ1-1, with D possibly TRBD1 on 5 matching bases. Germline loops: CDR1 WSHSY, CDR2 SAAADI. The germline V and J ends were trimmed by 3 bases and 10 bases, with 9 bases remaining between them. This CDR3 spans 11 amino acids. In DNA form, the CDR3 reads TGCGCCAGCAGTGAAGGCGGGGGAGCTTTCTTT. This translates into CASSEGGGAFF.

With regard to this clonotype: A read error may be the cause here, since a much bigger clone is one base away. V and J are TRBV5-1 and TRBJ1-2, with D perhaps TRBD1 (5 bases). This CDR3 contains 17 residues. CDR1 is SGHRS and CDR2 is YFSETQ in the germline V gene. CDR3 in amino acids: CASSLIPGDQANCGYTF. CDR3 DNA: TGCGCCAGCAGCTTGATTCCGGGGGACCAAGCTAACTGTGGCTACACCTTC.

This clonotype has more than one count but fewer than ten. The chain employs TRBV19 and TRBJ2-3, with 7 bases matching TRBD2. Germline CDR1 and CDR2: LNHDA and SQIVND (reference sequence). This CDR3 is 15 amino acids long. The J segment lost 6 bases and the V segment lost 5 bases, leaving 11 bases of the junction unmatched. CDR3 protein: CASSPASGIRDTQYF. CDR3 DNA sequence: TGTGCCAGTAGTCCGGCTAGCGGTATTAGGGATACGCAGTATTTT.

The chain links TRBV6-1 to TRBJ2-7; D possibly corresponds to TRBD1 (6 bases). The CDR3 consists of 13 residues. Germline CDR1 is MNHNS and CDR2 is SASEGT. Deletions cut 6 bases from V and 6 bases from J, with 15 bases between. The CDR3: CASSLDRGREQYF. The CDR3 DNA reads TGTGCCAGCAGCTTGGACAGAGGACGCGAGCAGTACTTC.

The sample holds many counts of this clonotype. This chain uses TRBV12-3 or TRBV12-4 with TRBJ2-7; D ambiguous. Deletions cut 6 bases from V and 4 bases from J, with 10 bases between. The CDR3 contains 12 residues. CDR3 sequence reads: CASSRLPYEQYF. CDR3 in DNA: TGTGCCAGCAGCCGACTCCCATACGAGCAGTACTTC.

This clonotype was detected many times. The genes are TRBV5-1 and TRBJ1-1; no clear D. This CDR3 is built from 15 residues. Per the germline V gene, CDR1 is SGHRS and CDR2 is YFSETQ. V was pared by 9 bases and J by 3 bases, with 21 bases between. The CDR3 bases are TGCGCCAACGAGGTAGGGCCCCTTGAGGACACTGAAGCTTTCTTT. It yields the protein CANEVGPLEDTEAFF.